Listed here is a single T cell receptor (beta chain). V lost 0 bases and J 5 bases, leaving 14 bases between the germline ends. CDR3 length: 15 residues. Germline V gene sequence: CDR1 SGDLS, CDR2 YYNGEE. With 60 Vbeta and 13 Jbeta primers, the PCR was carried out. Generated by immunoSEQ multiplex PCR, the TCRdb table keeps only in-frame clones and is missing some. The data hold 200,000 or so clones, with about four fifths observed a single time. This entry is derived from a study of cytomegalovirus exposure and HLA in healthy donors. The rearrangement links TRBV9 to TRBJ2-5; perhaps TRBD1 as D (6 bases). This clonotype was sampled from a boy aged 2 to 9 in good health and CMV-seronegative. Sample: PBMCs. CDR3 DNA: TGTGCCAGCAGCGTAGAGCCAGGGGATAGGGAGACCCAGTACTTC. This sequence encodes CASSVEPGDRETQYF.